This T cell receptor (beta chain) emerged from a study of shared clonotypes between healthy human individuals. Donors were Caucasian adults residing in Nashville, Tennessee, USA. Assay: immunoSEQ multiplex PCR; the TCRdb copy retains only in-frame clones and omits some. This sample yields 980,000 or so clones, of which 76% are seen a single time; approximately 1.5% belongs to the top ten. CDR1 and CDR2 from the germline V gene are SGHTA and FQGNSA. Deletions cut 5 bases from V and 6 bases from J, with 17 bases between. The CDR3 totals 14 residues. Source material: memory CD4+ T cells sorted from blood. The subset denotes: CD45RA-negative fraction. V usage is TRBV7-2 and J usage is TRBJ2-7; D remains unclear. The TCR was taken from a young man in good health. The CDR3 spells CASSPGRQSGEQYF. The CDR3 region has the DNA TGTGCCAGCAGCCCAGGCCGGCAGTCTGGCGAGCAGTACTTC. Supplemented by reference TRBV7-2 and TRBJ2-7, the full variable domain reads GAGVSQSPSNKVTEKGKDVELRCDPISGHTALYWYRQSLGQGLEFLIYFQGNSAPDKSGLPSDRFSAERTGGSVSTLTIQRTQQEDSAVYLCASSPGRQSGEQYFGPGTRLTVT.